A single sample is the source of the 17 T cell receptor beta chains below, sequenced in a study of blood T cells in healthy people across ages. Next came a second PCR, run for about 7 to 11 cycles, which used a sample-barcoded 5' primer along with a J-beta primer mix. TCRdb reanalysed the 5' RACE reads using MiXCR and keeps one entry per CDR3 protein. The sample shows 500,000 to 550,000 distinct CDR3 sequences, 24% of them seen only once. The same data also went into a second study, on T cells of mothers and their children.

The sequenced sample consisted of blood. These receptors were taken from a boy between 10 and 17 years old in good health.

This clonotype was recorded a few times. Written as DNA, the CDR3 is TGTGCCAGCAGTGAGCGCCTGTTCTCTGGAAACACCATATATTTT. This codes for CASSERLFSGNTIYF. This chain uses TRBV2 with TRBJ1-3; D is unclear. The CDR3 is 15 amino acids. V lost 3 bases, J lost 0 bases, and 9 bases lay in between. Germline CDR1 SNHLY, CDR2 FYNNEI.

V usage is TRBV6-5 and J usage is TRBJ2-7, with a tentative D call TRBD2 (5 bases). Trimming pared 7 bases from V and 7 bases from J, leaving 23 bases between. The CDR3 runs 15 residues. The germline gives CDR1 MNHEY, CDR2 SVGAGI. The chain's CDR3 is CASNPGKRVRGEQYF. The DNA for the CDR3 is TGTGCCAGCAACCCTGGGAAAAGAGTACGGGGAGAGCAGTACTTC.

This clonotype occurred a few times. This sequence joins TRBV7-2 and TRBJ1-2; 7 bases fit TRBD1. This CDR3 has 15 amino acids. The germline V gene encodes CDR1 SGHTA and CDR2 FQGNSA. Trimming cost V 1 base and J 0 bases; bases outside gene matches: 2. The CDR3, as DNA: TGTGCCAGCAGCTTAGAAGGGGGCTCTAACTATGGCTACACCTTC. Translated, it gives CASSLEGGSNYGYTF.

The chain has TRBV6-6 and TRBJ1-6, with TRBD1 identical over 7 bases. V was pared by 4 bases and J by 2 bases, with 11 bases of the junction left unmatched. The CDR3 covers 18 residues. Germline lookup yields CDR1 MNHNY and CDR2 SVGAGI (reference sequence). CDR3 sequence (DNA): TGTGCCAGCAGTTCTCGACAGGGAATAGGGGCCTATAATTCACCCCTCCACTTT. The encoded protein is CASSSRQGIGAYNSPLHF.

The rearrangement uses TRBV6-2 or TRBV6-3 and TRBJ2-2; 9 positions agree with TRBD2. The V segment lost 5 bases and the J segment 8 bases; nucleotides outside the gene matches: 12. Germline V gene lookup returns CDR1 MNHEY and CDR2 SVGEGT. The CDR3 covers 16 residues. The CDR3 coding sequence is TGTGCCAGCAGTCCCAACCTAGCGGGAACATTGGGGGAGCTGTTTTTT. It translates to CASSPNLAGTLGELFF.

The DNA for the CDR3 is TGTGCCAGCGGGATTTACCCTAGGGGCTCCTACGAGCAGTACTTC. It codes for CASGIYPRGSYEQYF. The gene calls are TRBV12-3 or TRBV12-4 and TRBJ2-7, with TRBD1 as a possible D gene (5 bases). V gave up 8 bases and J gave up 0 bases, with 17 bases separating them. CDR3 length: 15 amino acids.

The genes are TRBV6-4 and TRBJ2-2; D is possibly TRBD1 (6 bases). Trimming removed 0 bases from V and 4 bases from J, with 12 bases in between. The CDR3 is 16 amino acids. CDR1 and CDR2 (germline): MRHNA, SNTAGT. Written as DNA, the CDR3 is TGTGCCAGCAGTGACTCACAGGGAGCTCCCACCGGGGAGCTGTTTTTT. Residues: CASSDSQGAPTGELFF.

The table lists this clonotype with a few counts. The chain combines TRBV7-9 with TRBJ2-5, with 10 positions matching TRBD1. This CDR3 has 14 residues. The ends lost 7 bases at V and 1 base at J; junction bases unmatched: 3. Germline V gives CDR1 SEHNR, CDR2 FQNEAQ (reference sequence). CDR3 in DNA: TGTGCCAGCACCCGACAGGGGGCCCAAGAGACCCAGTACTTC. Residues: CASTRQGAQETQYF.

This clonotype appeared a few times. This chain uses TRBV10-3 with TRBJ2-5; the D gene is possibly TRBD2 (5 bases). Germline CDR1 ENHRY, CDR2 SYGVKD. The V end was cut by 2 bases, the J end by 2 bases, with 9 bases between. This CDR3 has 14 residues. The CDR3 loop is CAISEGLSQETQYF. The CDR3, as DNA: TGTGCCATCAGTGAGGGACTGTCTCAAGAGACCCAGTACTTC.

This clonotype was counted between two and nine times. The V and J genes are TRBV7-8 and TRBJ2-1; 7 positions agree with TRBD1. The V gene's germline CDR1 is SGHVS and CDR2 FQNEAQ. The CDR3 is 14 amino acids. J gave up 4 bases and V 3 bases, and 3 bases lay outside the gene matches. CDR3 nucleotide sequence: TGTGCCAGCAGCTTCTTGGACAGGTACAATGAGCAGTTCTTC. Translated, it gives CASSFLDRYNEQFF. The full variable domain, completed using reference TRBV7-8 and TRBJ2-1, is GAGVSQSPRYKVAKRGQDVALRCDPISGHVSLFWYQQALGQGPEFLTYFQNEAQLDKSGLPSDRFFAERPEGSVSTLKIQRTQQEDSAVYLCASSFLDRYNEQFFGPGTRLTVL.

The chain has TRBV4-2 and TRBJ2-5, with 7 positions matching TRBD1. With the DNA end fitting TRBJ2-7 better, the J assignment may be wrong. The CDR3 is 16 amino acids. CDR1 is LGHNA and CDR2 is YNFKEQ in the germline V gene. The CDR3 spells CASSQAGTGQVYEQYF. The CDR3 coding sequence is TGTGCCAGCAGCCAAGCTGGAACCGGACAGGTCTACGAGCAGTACTTC.

The chain recombines TRBV5-1 with TRBJ2-5; D might be TRBD1 (8 bases). The germline gives CDR1 SGHRS, CDR2 YFSETQ. CDR3 size: 15 residues. The germline V and J ends were trimmed by 0 bases and 3 bases, with 12 bases remaining between them. The CDR3 is CASSLDTGGEETQYF. The CDR3 DNA is TGCGCCAGCAGCTTGGATACAGGGGGGGAAGAGACCCAGTACTTC.

This clonotype came up a few times. The CDR3 DNA reads TGCAGTGCCCATTACCTAGCTGGTCTCGACGAGCAGTACTTC. Protein sequence: CSAHYLAGLDEQYF. V and J are TRBV20-1 and TRBJ2-5, with TRBD2 as a possible D gene (5 bases). TRBJ2-7 matches the DNA end more closely, so the J call is doubtful. Germline V gene sequence: CDR1 DFQATT, CDR2 SNEGSKA (reference sequence). This CDR3 region has 14 residues.

This clonotype was picked up many times. This chain joins TRBV2 and TRBJ1-2, with no clear D. The germline V and J ends were trimmed by 1 base and 4 bases, with 7 bases remaining between them. The CDR3 loop spans 13 amino acids. Germline V gives CDR1 SNHLY, CDR2 FYNNEI. CDR3 DNA: TGTGCCAGCAGTGAAGGGGCTCGCTATGGCTACACCTTC. The encoded protein is CASSEGARYGYTF.

A few counts support this clonotype. The rearrangement joins TRBV18 to TRBJ2-3; 8 bases are a match to TRBD2. Trimming took 3 bases from V and 1 from J; bases not matched to a gene: 6. Germline V gene sequence: CDR1 KGHSH, CDR2 LQKENI. The CDR3 extends over 16 amino acids. The CDR3 loop reads CASSPQLAERTDTQYF. For the CDR3, the DNA is TGTGCCAGCTCACCTCAACTAGCGGAGCGCACAGATACGCAGTATTTT.

The gene calls are TRBV4-3 and TRBJ2-2; possibly TRBD2 for D (5 bases). Germline V gives CDR1 LGHNA, CDR2 YSLEER. This CDR3 region has 20 residues. V shed 4 bases and J shed 5 bases, with 29 bases lying between them. CDR3 sequence reads: CASSPAPISNSASGTGELFF. The CDR3 DNA is TGCGCCAGCAGCCCCGCACCCATCAGCAATAGCGCGAGCGGAACCGGGGAGCTGTTTTTT.

This chain links TRBV3-1 with TRBJ2-5, with no clear D. The CDR3 spans 14 residues. V lost 3 bases and J lost 3, with 11 bases in between. Germline loops: CDR1 LGHDT, CDR2 YNNKEL (reference sequence). The CDR3 region has the DNA TGTGCCAGCAGCCATTTGAGTGTTAAAGAGACCCAGTACTTC. Encoded protein: CASSHLSVKETQYF.